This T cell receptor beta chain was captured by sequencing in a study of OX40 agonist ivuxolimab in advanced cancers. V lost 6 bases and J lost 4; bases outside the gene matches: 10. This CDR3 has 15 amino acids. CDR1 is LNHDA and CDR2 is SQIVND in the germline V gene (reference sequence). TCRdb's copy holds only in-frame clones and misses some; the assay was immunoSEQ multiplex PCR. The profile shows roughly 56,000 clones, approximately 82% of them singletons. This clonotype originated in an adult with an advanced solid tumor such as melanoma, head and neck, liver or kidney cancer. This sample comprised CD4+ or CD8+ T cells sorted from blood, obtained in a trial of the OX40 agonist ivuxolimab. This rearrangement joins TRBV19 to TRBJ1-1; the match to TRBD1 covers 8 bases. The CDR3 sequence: CASSAEGQAGTEAFF. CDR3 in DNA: TGTGCCAGTAGCGCGGAGGGACAGGCGGGCACTGAAGCTTTCTTT.